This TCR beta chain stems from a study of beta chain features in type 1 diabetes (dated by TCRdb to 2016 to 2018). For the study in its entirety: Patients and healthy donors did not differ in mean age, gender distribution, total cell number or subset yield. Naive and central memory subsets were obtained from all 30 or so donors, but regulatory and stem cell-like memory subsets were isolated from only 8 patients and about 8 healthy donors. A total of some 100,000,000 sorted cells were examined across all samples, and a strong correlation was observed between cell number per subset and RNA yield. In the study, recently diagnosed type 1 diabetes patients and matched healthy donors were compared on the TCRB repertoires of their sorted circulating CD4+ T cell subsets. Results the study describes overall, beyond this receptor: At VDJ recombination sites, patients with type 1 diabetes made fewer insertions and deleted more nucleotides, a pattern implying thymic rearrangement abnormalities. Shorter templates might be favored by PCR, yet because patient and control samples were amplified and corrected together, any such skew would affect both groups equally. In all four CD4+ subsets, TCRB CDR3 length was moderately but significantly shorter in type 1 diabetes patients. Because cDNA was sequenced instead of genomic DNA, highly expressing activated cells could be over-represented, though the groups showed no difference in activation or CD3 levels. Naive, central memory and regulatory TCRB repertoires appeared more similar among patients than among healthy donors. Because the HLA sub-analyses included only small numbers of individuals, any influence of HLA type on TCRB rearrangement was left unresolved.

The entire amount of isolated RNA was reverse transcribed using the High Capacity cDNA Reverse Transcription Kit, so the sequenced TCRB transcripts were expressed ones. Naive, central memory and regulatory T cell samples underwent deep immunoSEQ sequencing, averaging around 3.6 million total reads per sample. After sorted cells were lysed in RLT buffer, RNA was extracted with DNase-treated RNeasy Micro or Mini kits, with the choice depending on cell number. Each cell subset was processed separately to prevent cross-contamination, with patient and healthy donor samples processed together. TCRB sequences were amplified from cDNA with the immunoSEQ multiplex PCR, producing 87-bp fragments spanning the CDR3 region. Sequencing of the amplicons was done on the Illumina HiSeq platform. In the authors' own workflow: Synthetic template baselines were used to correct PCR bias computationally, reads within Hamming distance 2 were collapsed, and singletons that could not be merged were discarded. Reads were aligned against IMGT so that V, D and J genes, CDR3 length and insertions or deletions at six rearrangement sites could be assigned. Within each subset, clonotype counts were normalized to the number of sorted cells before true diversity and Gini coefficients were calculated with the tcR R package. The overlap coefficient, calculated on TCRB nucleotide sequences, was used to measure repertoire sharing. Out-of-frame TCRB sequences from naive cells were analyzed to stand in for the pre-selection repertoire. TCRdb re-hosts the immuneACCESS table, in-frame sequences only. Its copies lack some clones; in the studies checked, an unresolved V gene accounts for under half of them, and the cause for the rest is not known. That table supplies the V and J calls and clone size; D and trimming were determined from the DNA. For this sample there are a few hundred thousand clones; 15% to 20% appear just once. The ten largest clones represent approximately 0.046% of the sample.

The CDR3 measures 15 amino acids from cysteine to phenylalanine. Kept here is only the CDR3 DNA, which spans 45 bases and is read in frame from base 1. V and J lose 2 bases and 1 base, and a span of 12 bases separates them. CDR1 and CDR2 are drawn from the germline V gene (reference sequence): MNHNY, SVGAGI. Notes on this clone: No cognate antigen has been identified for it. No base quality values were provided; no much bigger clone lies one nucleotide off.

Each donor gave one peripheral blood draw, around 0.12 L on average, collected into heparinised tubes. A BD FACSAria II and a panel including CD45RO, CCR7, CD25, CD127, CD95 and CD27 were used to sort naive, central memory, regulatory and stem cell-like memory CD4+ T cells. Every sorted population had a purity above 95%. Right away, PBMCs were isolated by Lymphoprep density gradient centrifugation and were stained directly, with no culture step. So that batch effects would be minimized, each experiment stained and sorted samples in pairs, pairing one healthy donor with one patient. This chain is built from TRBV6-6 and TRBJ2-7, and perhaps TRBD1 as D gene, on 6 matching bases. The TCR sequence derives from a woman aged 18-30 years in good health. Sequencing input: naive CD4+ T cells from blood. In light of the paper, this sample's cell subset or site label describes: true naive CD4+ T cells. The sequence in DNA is TGTGCCAGCAGTTACAAGGGGGTAAATTCCTACGAGCAGTACTTC. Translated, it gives CASSYKGVNSYEQYF.